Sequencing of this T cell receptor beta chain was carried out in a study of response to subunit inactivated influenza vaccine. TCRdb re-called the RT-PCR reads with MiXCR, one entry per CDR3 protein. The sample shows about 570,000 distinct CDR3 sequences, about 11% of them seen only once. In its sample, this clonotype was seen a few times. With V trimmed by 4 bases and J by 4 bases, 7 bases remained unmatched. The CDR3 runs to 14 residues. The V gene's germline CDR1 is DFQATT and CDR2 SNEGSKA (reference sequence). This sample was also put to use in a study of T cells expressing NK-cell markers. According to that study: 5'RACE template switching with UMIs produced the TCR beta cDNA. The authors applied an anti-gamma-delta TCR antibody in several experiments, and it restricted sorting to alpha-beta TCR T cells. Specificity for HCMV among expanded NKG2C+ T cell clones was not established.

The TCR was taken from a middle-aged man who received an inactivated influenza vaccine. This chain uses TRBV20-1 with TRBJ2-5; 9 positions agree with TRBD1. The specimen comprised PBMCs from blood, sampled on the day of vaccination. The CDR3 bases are TGCAGTGCTACAAGGGGACAGGGTGGAGAGACCCAGTACTTC. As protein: CSATRGQGGETQYF.